These 32 T cell receptor beta chains were sequenced from one sample in a study of shared clonotypes between healthy human individuals. The table came from immunoSEQ multiplex PCR; TCRdb's copy has only in-frame clones and leaves some out. The sample lists about 2.1 million clones, around 93% occurring once. CD45RO negativity and positive selection for CCR7 defined naive CD8 cells, a population that excluded terminally differentiated effector memory CD45RA+ cells. The sequenced sample consisted of naive CD8+ T cells from PBMCs. The receptor source for this set is a man aged 18-30 years in good health. Some clones in this sample may be carry-over from other donors' samples.

The chain couples TRBV19 to TRBJ2-7, with D perhaps assigned TRBD1 or TRBD2 (5 bases each). Looked up from germline, CDR1 is LNHDA and CDR2 is SQIVND (reference sequence). The CDR3 is made up of 13 amino acids. Between the trimmed V and J ends, which lost 10 bases and 5 bases, there was a span of 18 bases. The CDR3 DNA is TGTGCCACCCGGCTGGCAGGGAGCAACGAGCAGTACTTC. Amino acids: CATRLAGSNEQYF.

The V and J genes are TRBV5-1 and TRBJ2-7; a possible D gene is TRBD2 (5 bases). Deletions cut 0 bases from V and 6 bases from J, with 10 bases between. The CDR3 runs 13 residues. Germline CDR1 SGHRS, CDR2 YFSETQ. The CDR3 here is CASSLVLAGEQYF. Written as DNA, the CDR3 is TGCGCCAGCAGCTTGGTATTGGCGGGCGAGCAGTACTTC.

Turning to this clone: Different DNA sequences within this sample yield the same CDR3. The chain couples TRBV4-2 to TRBJ1-1; no definite D call. This CDR3 is 11 amino acids long. V shed 1 base and J shed 8 bases, with 5 bases lying between them. CDR1 is LGHNA, CDR2 YNFKEQ, per germline. For the CDR3, the DNA is TGTGCCAGCAGCCAAGGGACCGAAGCTTTCTTT. Translated: CASSQGTEAFF.

This chain uses TRBV30 with TRBJ2-7, with a possible D match to TRBD2 (7 bases). This CDR3 is built from 15 residues. Germline assignment: CDR1 GTSNPN and CDR2 SVGIG (reference sequence). V was shortened by 0 bases and J by 2 bases, with 14 bases between the two germline ends. CDR3 region: CAWSVRGAEAYEQYF. CDR3 nucleotides: TGTGCCTGGAGTGTACGGGGGGCGGAAGCCTACGAGCAGTACTTC.

V usage is TRBV7-9 and J usage is TRBJ2-6; the D gene is possibly TRBD1 (6 bases). The CDR3 sequence is 16 residues long. Germline CDR1 SEHNR, CDR2 FQNEAQ (reference sequence). V lost 4 bases to trimming and J lost 4 bases, with 14 bases between them. DNA for the CDR3: TGTGCCAGCAGCTCCCCCGCAGGGGTAGGGGCCAACGTCCTGACTTTC. Translated, it gives CASSSPAGVGANVLTF.

This chain uses TRBV9 with TRBJ2-3; D is ambiguous. Germline-derived CDR1 and CDR2 are SGDLS and YYNGEE. V was cut by 2 bases and J by 0 bases, with 13 bases left in between. The CDR3 is made up of 16 amino acids. The CDR3 bases are TGTGCCAGCAGCGTTTCAGGAGCTCCTAGCACAGATACGCAGTATTTT. Its translation is CASSVSGAPSTDTQYF. Filled out from reference TRBV9 and TRBJ2-3, the complete variable domain reads DSGVTQTPKHLITATGQRVTLRCSPRSGDLSVYWYQQSLDQGLQFLIQYYNGEERAKGNILERFSAQQFPDLHSELNLSSLELGDSALYFCASSVSGAPSTDTQYFGPGTRLTVL.

The CDR3 here is CASSPTRGLVFGEQYF. CDR3 nucleotide sequence: TGTGCCAGCAGCCCTACTCGAGGACTAGTTTTTGGCGAGCAGTACTTC. V is TRBV7-7 and J is TRBJ2-7; TRBD2 matches at 7 bases. The V gene's germline CDR1 is SSHAT and CDR2 FNYEAQ (reference sequence). The junction had 16 bases not matched to a gene; V was cut back by 5 bases and J by 6 bases. CDR3 length: 16 residues.

This rearrangement joins TRBV9 to TRBJ2-1; D not certain. V dropped 3 bases and J dropped 9 bases, with 10 bases sitting between them. This CDR3 region has 12 residues. CDR1 is SGDLS, CDR2 YYNGEE, per germline. The CDR3 reads CASSALNSEQFF. The CDR3 nucleotides are TGTGCCAGCAGCGCGTTAAACAGTGAGCAGTTCTTC.

In DNA, the CDR3 is TGTGCCAGCAGTTTTCGGGGGGCCCTAGGGACTGAAGCTTTCTTT. As protein: CASSFRGALGTEAFF. This chain connects TRBV28 to TRBJ1-1; D is possibly TRBD1 (6 bases). Germline CDR1 MDHEN, CDR2 SYDVKM. The CDR3 is made up of 15 amino acids. The V end lost 3 bases, the J end lost 5 bases, and 16 bases lay between the germline ends.

The J gene is TRBJ2-7, the V gene TRBV2; a possible D gene is TRBD1 (5 bases). The CDR3 totals 12 residues. Germline loops: CDR1 SNHLY, CDR2 FYNNEI. Trimming left V 10 bases short and J 1 base short, with 11 bases between. CDR3: CATYDSSYEQYF. CDR3 DNA: TGTGCCACCTATGACAGTTCCTACGAGCAGTACTTC. Combining the CDR3 with reference TRBV2 and TRBJ2-7 gives the whole variable domain EPEVTQTPSHQVTQMGQEVILRCVPISNHLYFYWYRQILGQKVEFLVSFYNNEISEKSEIFDDQFSVERPDGSNFTLKIRSTKLEDSAMYFCATYDSSYEQYFGPGTRLTVT.

With regard to this clone: The same CDR3 arises from other DNA sequences in this sample as well. The genes are TRBV27 and TRBJ2-1; no firm D call. The V gene's germline CDR1 is MNHEY and CDR2 SMNVEV (reference sequence). This CDR3 spans 16 amino acids. Trimming pared 2 bases from V and 0 bases from J, leaving 11 bases between. CDR3 protein: CASSLGPGSSYNEQFF. The DNA of the CDR3 is TGTGCCAGCAGTTTAGGGCCGGGCAGCTCCTACAATGAGCAGTTCTTC.

In nucleotides, the CDR3 is TGTGCCAGCAGTTTAATCAGTGCGGGTAGCGGGGACGAGCAGTACTTC. Residues: CASSLISAGSGDEQYF. The chain has TRBV6-5 and TRBJ2-7, with 8 bases aligning to TRBD2. From germline, CDR1 is MNHEY and CDR2 SVGAGI. Losses at the gene ends were 4 bases for V and 5 bases for J; bases not matched to a gene: 13. The CDR3 loop spans 16 amino acids.

The chain combines TRBV11-2 with TRBJ2-7; either TRBD1 or TRBD2 may fit D (5 bases each). This CDR3 has 13 amino acids. V shed 5 bases and J shed 3 bases, with 11 bases lying between them. Germline CDR1 and CDR2: SGHAT and FQNNGV. The CDR3 nucleotides are TGTGCCAGCAGCCGAGTGAGGGGCTACGAGCAGTACTTC. Translation gives CASSRVRGYEQYF.

This chain uses TRBV13 with TRBJ2-3, with 8 nucleotides matching TRBD2. The CDR3 extends over 14 amino acids. Germline values: CDR1 PRHDT, CDR2 FYEKMQ (reference sequence). The ends lost 3 bases at V and 3 bases at J; junction bases unmatched: 2. The CDR3 region is CASSFGRATDTQYF. CDR3 in DNA: TGTGCCAGCAGCTTCGGGAGGGCGACAGATACGCAGTATTTT.

The J gene is TRBJ2-7, the V gene TRBV7-9; tentatively, D is TRBD2 (6 bases). There are 14 residues in the CDR3. The germline V and J ends were trimmed by 4 bases and 6 bases, with 16 bases remaining between them. Germline loops: CDR1 SEHNR, CDR2 FQNEAQ (reference sequence). CDR3 nucleotides: TGTGCCAGCAGCTCCTCCTATGCTAGCGCCGAGCAGTACTTC. Its translation: CASSSSYASAEQYF.

The rearrangement joins TRBV7-9 to TRBJ2-2; 13 nucleotides align to TRBD2. This CDR3 spans 17 amino acids. The germline V gene has CDR1 SEHNR and CDR2 FQNEAQ (reference sequence). V shed 4 bases and J 7 bases; nucleotides not matched to a gene: 9. The DNA of the CDR3 is TGTGCCAGCAGCTCGGGACTAGCGGGACTTTTGATCGGGGAGCTGTTTTTT. It translates to CASSSGLAGLLIGELFF.

This clone was detected once. This chain connects TRBV19 to TRBJ2-1; D is unclear. The germline V gene encodes CDR1 LNHDA and CDR2 SQIVND (reference sequence). Trimming removed 1 base at V and 0 bases at J, with 4 bases between. The CDR3 is 14 amino acids. The CDR3 region has the DNA TGTGCCAGTAGTATAGCGGCCTCCTACAATGAGCAGTTCTTC. This codes for CASSIAASYNEQFF.

The chain combines TRBV6-4 with TRBJ1-6, with a tentative D call TRBD1 (6 bases). Trimming cost V 6 bases and J 7 bases, with 19 bases left between them. This CDR3 contains 16 residues. Germline lookup yields CDR1 MRHNA and CDR2 SNTAGT. The CDR3 sequence is CASSTRQAQGNSPLHF. The CDR3 nucleotides are TGTGCCAGCAGCACCAGACAGGCCCAAGGGAATTCACCCCTCCACTTT.

This clone was picked up a small number of times. V and J are TRBV7-9 and TRBJ2-2; D not resolved. Between the trimmed V and J ends, which lost 6 bases and 2 bases, there was a span of 10 bases. This CDR3 region has 14 residues. Germline CDR1 and CDR2: SEHNR and FQNEAQ (reference sequence). CDR3 residues: CASSIRSNTGELFF. The CDR3 bases are TGTGCCAGCAGTATAAGATCTAACACCGGGGAGCTGTTTTTT.

This chain uses TRBV9 with TRBJ1-2; a weak D match, TRBD1 (5 bases). The V and J ends lost 0 bases and 2 bases respectively, with 17 bases between them. From germline, CDR1 is SGDLS and CDR2 YYNGEE. The CDR3 spans 17 residues. CDR3 bases: TGTGCCAGCAGCGTAGTCCCCAGGGTTACAGGAAACTATGGCTACACCTTC. It specifies CASSVVPRVTGNYGYTF. The full variable domain, completed using reference TRBV9 and TRBJ1-2, is DSGVTQTPKHLITATGQRVTLRCSPRSGDLSVYWYQQSLDQGLQFLIQYYNGEERAKGNILERFSAQQFPDLHSELNLSSLELGDSALYFCASSVVPRVTGNYGYTFGSGTRLTVV.

There are a few counts of this clone. V is TRBV4-3 and J is TRBJ2-1; no reliable D call. CDR1 is LGHNA and CDR2 is YSLEER in the germline V gene. The CDR3 is 17 residues long. V dropped 0 bases and J dropped 0 bases, with 12 bases sitting between them. The CDR3 loop is CASSQDKEPSSYNEQFF. The CDR3, as DNA: TGCGCCAGCAGCCAAGATAAGGAACCGAGCTCCTACAATGAGCAGTTCTTC.

The chain employs TRBV27 and TRBJ2-7; 10 positions agree with TRBD2. Germline assignment: CDR1 MNHEY and CDR2 SMNVEV (reference sequence). This CDR3 spans 16 amino acids. J lost 3 bases, V lost 2 bases, and 7 bases had no gene match. In DNA form, the CDR3 reads TGTGCCAGCAGTTTAGGCGAAGGACTAGCGGTCTACGAGCAGTACTTC. Its translation is CASSLGEGLAVYEQYF.

As concerns this clone: This CDR3 is also generated by other DNA sequences in the sample. The CDR3 sequence is CASSVAGGSQPQHF. Written as DNA, the CDR3 is TGTGCCAGCAGCGTAGCCGGGGGGAGTCAGCCCCAGCATTTT. The chain couples TRBV9 to TRBJ1-5; tentatively, D is TRBD1 (5 bases). From germline, CDR1 is SGDLS and CDR2 YYNGEE. V lost 0 bases, J lost 6 bases, and 10 bases lay in between. This CDR3 has 14 residues.

Only a few counts were recorded for this clone. Other DNA sequences in the sample encode the same CDR3. V is TRBV5-6 and J is TRBJ2-1; the match to TRBD2 covers 7 bases. Trimming at V came to 0 bases and at J to 0 bases, leaving 0 bases not matched to a gene. The V gene's germline CDR1 is SGHDT and CDR2 YYEEEE. The CDR3 has 15 residues. The DNA for the CDR3 is TGTGCCAGCAGCTTGGGCGGGAGCTCCTACAATGAGCAGTTCTTC. It is translated as CASSLGGSSYNEQFF.

V usage is TRBV14 and J usage is TRBJ2-2; TRBD2 might be the D (6 bases). Trimming left V 3 bases short and J 2 bases short, with 10 bases between. The germline V gene encodes CDR1 SGHDN and CDR2 FVKESK. This CDR3 has 15 residues. The CDR3 coding sequence is TGTGCCAGCAGCCAGGGACTTTTTAACACCGGGGAGCTGTTTTTT. The encoded protein is CASSQGLFNTGELFF.

A few counts support this clone. The V gene is TRBV5-5, the J gene TRBJ1-4, with 10 bases lining up with TRBD1. The CDR3 has 15 residues. Unmatched junction bases numbered 2, after V lost 4 bases and J lost 2 bases. Germline-derived CDR1 and CDR2 are SGHKS and YYEKEE (reference sequence). This CDR3 reads CASSRTGGTNEKLFF. Written as DNA, the CDR3 is TGTGCCAGCAGCAGGACAGGGGGGACTAATGAAAAACTGTTTTTT.

J is TRBJ2-5 and V is TRBV5-1; perhaps TRBD1 as D (5 bases). The V gene's germline CDR1 is SGHRS and CDR2 YFSETQ. The CDR3 loop spans 14 amino acids. The V gene lost 5 bases and the J gene lost 4 bases, with 15 bases spanning the gap. The CDR3 loop is CASRGSGSGETQYF. CDR3 nucleotide sequence: TGCGCCAGCAGAGGCTCAGGGTCGGGAGAGACCCAGTACTTC.

The rearrangement links TRBV28 to TRBJ2-3; the D gene is possibly TRBD1 (6 bases). The CDR3 totals 16 residues. Trimming removed 5 bases at V and 2 bases at J, with 17 bases between. Germline V lookup: CDR1 MDHEN, CDR2 SYDVKM. The CDR3 region is CASSLTGLGTTDTQYF. CDR3 nucleotide sequence: TGTGCCAGCAGTCTTACAGGGTTGGGGACCACAGATACGCAGTATTTT. Full variable domain (remainder filled in from reference TRBV28 and TRBJ2-3): DVKVTQSSRYLVKRTGEKVFLECVQDMDHENMFWYRQDPGLGLRLIYFSYDVKMKEKGDIPEGYSVSREKKERFSLILESASTNQTSMYLCASSLTGLGTTDTQYFGPGTRLTVL.

This chain connects TRBV28 to TRBJ2-7; 7 nucleotides match TRBD2. Germline V gene lookup returns CDR1 MDHEN and CDR2 SYDVKM. CDR3 length: 16 residues. V trimming: 5 bases; J trimming: 3 bases; junction bases outside the gene matches: 13. The CDR3 loop reads CASSAPGGGTLYEQYF. DNA of the CDR3: TGTGCCAGCAGTGCCCCGGGAGGCGGGACCCTCTACGAGCAGTACTTC.

The CDR3, as DNA: TGTGCCAGTAGTATAGTGGCGGCAGTCTCCTACAATGAGCAGTTCTTC. Its protein product is CASSIVAAVSYNEQFF. The gene calls are TRBV19 and TRBJ2-1, with D hard to call. V was trimmed by 1 base and J by 0 bases, leaving 10 bases between them. The CDR3 runs 16 residues. Germline V CDR1 and CDR2: LNHDA, SQIVND (reference sequence).

CDR3 residues: CASSLVVQRYTGELFF. As DNA, the CDR3 is TGTGCCAGCAGCTTAGTTGTACAGCGGTACACCGGGGAGCTGTTTTTT. The chain uses TRBV7-9 and TRBJ2-2, with D perhaps matching TRBD2 (5 bases). From germline, CDR1 is SEHNR and CDR2 FQNEAQ (reference sequence). V lost 1 base and J lost 3, with 12 bases in between. The length of the CDR3 is 16 residues.

The gene calls are TRBV2 and TRBJ2-3; 7 nucleotides agree with TRBD2. The CDR3 contains 14 residues. Trimming at V came to 7 bases and at J to 5 bases, leaving 9 bases not matched to a gene. Germline CDR1 reads SNHLY; CDR2 reads FYNNEI. The CDR3: CASKVSGGIDTQYF. In DNA form, the CDR3 reads TGTGCCAGCAAGGTGTCCGGGGGGATAGATACGCAGTATTTT.